A single sample is the source of the 30 T cell receptor beta chains below, sequenced in a study of T cells in Graves' hyperthyroidism and ophthalmopathy. What was amplified from RNA transcripts were TCR beta CDR3 regions. First-round RT-PCR with HTBI primers amplified the TCR CDR3 region. TCRdb redid the calling of the multiplex PCR reads with MiXCR, one entry per CDR3 protein. The sample carries about 380,000 distinct CDR3 sequences, around a sixth recorded once. Sequencing was done on a sample of blood. Receptors were obtained from a young man with Graves' ophthalmopathy.

In its sample, this clonotype was seen a few times. The chain recombines TRBV5-1 with TRBJ1-4; D perhaps matches TRBD1 (5 bases). CDR1 is SGHRS, CDR2 YFSETQ, per germline. Trimming removed 1 base from V and 3 bases from J, with 13 bases in between. The CDR3 is 16 residues long. CDR3 loop: CASSLLYQGSNEKLFF. The CDR3 DNA sequence: TGCGCCAGCAGCTTGTTGTACCAGGGTTCTAATGAAAAACTGTTTTTT.

As for this clonotype: A much larger clone lies one base from this, so it may be a read error. V usage is TRBV7-9 and J usage is TRBJ1-1, with D possibly being TRBD1 (5 bases). This CDR3 comprises 16 residues. CDR1 SEHNR and CDR2 FQNEAQ come from the germline V gene (reference sequence). CDR3 bases: TGTGCCAGCAGCTTAGCCGCAGGGAGTTCGGACACTGGAGCTTTCTTT. Its translation: CASSLAAGSSDTGAFF.

This clonotype occurred many times. This chain joins TRBV20-1 and TRBJ1-2, with unresolved D. The CDR3 loop spans 13 amino acids. Germline values: CDR1 DFQATT, CDR2 SNEGSKA (reference sequence). Trimming cost V 3 bases and J 4 bases, with 12 bases left between them. The DNA for the CDR3 is TGCAGTGCTAGCCCCAACAGCCTCTATGGCTACACCTTC. Its translation is CSASPNSLYGYTF.

In this sample, this clonotype turned up many times. The V gene is TRBV5-1, the J gene TRBJ2-3; TRBD2 might be the D (6 bases). The V gene lost 2 bases and the J gene lost 0 bases, with 10 bases spanning the gap. The germline V gene has CDR1 SGHRS and CDR2 YFSETQ. This CDR3 is 15 amino acids long. CDR3 sequence (DNA): TGCGCCAGCAGCTTTAGGAGGGCTAGCACAGATACGCAGTATTTT. This codes for CASSFRRASTDTQYF.

This clonotype was picked up many times. The chain recombines TRBV28 with TRBJ1-5; D is ambiguous. V was clipped by 2 bases and J by 0 bases, with 5 bases between them. This CDR3 has 14 residues. Germline assignment: CDR1 MDHEN and CDR2 SYDVKM. The CDR3 protein is CASSLPDSNQPQHF. The CDR3 bases are TGTGCCAGCAGTTTACCAGATAGCAATCAGCCCCAGCATTTT.

This clonotype was counted only a few times. The chain employs TRBV9 and TRBJ2-2, with TRBD2 as a possible D gene (5 bases). The CDR3 runs 15 residues. From germline, CDR1 is SGDLS and CDR2 YYNGEE. V was clipped by 3 bases and J by 6 bases, with 15 bases between them. The CDR3 sequence is CASSDRVGSSGELFF. In DNA form, the CDR3 reads TGTGCCAGCAGCGATCGGGTGGGGAGTTCCGGGGAGCTGTTTTTT.

This clonotype was observed a few times. The V and J genes are TRBV27 and TRBJ2-2, with 8 positions matching TRBD1. CDR1 and CDR2 (germline): MNHEY, SMNVEV (reference sequence). CDR3 length: 15 amino acids. With 5 bases clipped from V and 7 bases from J, the junction kept 9 bases outside the gene matches. In DNA, the CDR3 is TGTGCCAGCAGTACGATGGACAGGGCTGGCGGGGAGCTGTTTTTT. This encodes CASSTMDRAGGELFF.

In the case of this clonotype: The germline gene is not matched at one end of the junction; a read error may be the cause. The rearrangement joins TRBV15 to TRBJ2-5, with a tentative D call TRBD1 (6 bases). CDR3 size: 15 residues. CDR1 LNHNV and CDR2 YYDKDF come from the germline V gene (reference sequence). CDR3 DNA sequence: TGTGTCACCAGCAGAGTCCGGACAGAAGAAGAGACCCAGTACTTC. This encodes CVTSRVRTEEETQYF.

This chain uses TRBV15 with TRBJ2-2; 8 bases map to TRBD2. CDR3 length: 16 amino acids. V gave up 4 bases and J gave up 4 bases; unmatched junction bases: 8. CDR1 and CDR2 from the germline V gene are LNHNV and YYDKDF (reference sequence). The CDR3 region is CATSKAQRGITGELFF. The CDR3 DNA reads as TGTGCCACCAGCAAGGCCCAGCGGGGGATCACCGGGGAGCTGTTTTTT.

This clonotype was seen only a few times. The chain carries TRBV6-1 and TRBJ2-7; 8 nucleotides line up with TRBD1. V lost 5 bases and J lost 3; bases outside the gene matches: 9. This CDR3 contains 15 residues. Per germline, CDR1 MNHNS and CDR2 SASEGT. The CDR3 DNA reads as TGTGCCAGCAGTTCCGCCGGGACAGGAGACTACGAGCAGTACTTC. This translates into CASSSAGTGDYEQYF.

This clonotype was observed many times. The rearrangement joins TRBV5-1 to TRBJ1-1; 7 nucleotides align to TRBD1. The CDR3 runs to 16 residues. The germline CDR1 and CDR2 sequences are SGHRS and YFSETQ. V shed 2 bases and J 3 bases; nucleotides not matched to a gene: 10. CDR3: CASSLRDRDSYTEAFF. CDR3 nucleotides: TGCGCCAGCAGCTTAAGGGACCGGGACAGTTACACTGAAGCTTTCTTT.

This clonotype has ten or more counts. The chain uses TRBV28 and TRBJ1-1; D is uncertain. With 8 bases removed from V and 6 bases from J, the gap between germline ends came to 19 bases. The CDR3 runs 14 residues. Germline V lookup: CDR1 MDHEN, CDR2 SYDVKM. The CDR3 region has the DNA TGTGCCAGCCTGACCCCCTCGGTCACTTCTGAAGCTTTCTTT. Translation: CASLTPSVTSEAFF.

The J gene is TRBJ1-2, the V gene TRBV11-2, with unresolved D. Deletions cut 3 bases from V and 6 bases from J, with 23 bases between. Germline V CDR1 and CDR2: SGHAT, FQNNGV. CDR3 length: 17 amino acids. This CDR3 is CASSLVRDEGWENGYTF. Written as DNA, the CDR3 is TGTGCCAGCAGCTTGGTTCGGGATGAAGGGTGGGAAAATGGCTACACCTTC.

This clonotype has more than one count but fewer than ten. The V and J genes are TRBV2 and TRBJ1-3, with D unresolved. Trimming took off 5 bases at V and 0 bases at J, with 11 bases between the two ends. This CDR3 contains 15 residues. In germline, CDR1 is SNHLY, CDR2 FYNNEI. CDR3 nucleotides: TGTGCCAGCAGTATGACCGGGATCTCTGGAAACACCATATATTTT. Its translation: CASSMTGISGNTIYF. Combining the CDR3 with reference TRBV2 and TRBJ1-3 gives the whole variable domain EPEVTQTPSHQVTQMGQEVILRCVPISNHLYFYWYRQILGQKVEFLVSFYNNEISEKSEIFDDQFSVERPDGSNFTLKIRSTKLEDSAMYFCASSMTGISGNTIYFGEGSWLTVV.

The chain has TRBV9 and TRBJ1-5; D is undetermined. Germline loops: CDR1 SGDLS, CDR2 YYNGEE. Trimming removed 0 bases from V and 0 bases from J, with 7 bases in between. The CDR3 is 15 amino acids. DNA for the CDR3: TGTGCCAGCAGCGTAGGAAGAGATAGCAATCAGCCCCAGCATTTT. It codes for CASSVGRDSNQPQHF.

At least ten counts were recorded for this clonotype. This chain uses TRBV6-1 with TRBJ2-2, with 10 bases matching TRBD1. CDR1 MNHNS and CDR2 SASEGT come from the germline V gene. The CDR3 covers 15 residues. Trimming cost V 6 bases and J 4 bases; bases outside gene matches: 5. DNA of the CDR3: TGTGCCAGCAGAGGACAGGGGGTCGGCACCGGGGAGCTGTTTTTT. This codes for CASRGQGVGTGELFF.

The sample holds many counts of this clonotype. The chain has TRBV12-5 and TRBJ1-1; a weak D match, TRBD1 (5 bases). V lost 9 bases to trimming and J lost 0 bases, with 20 bases between them. Germline V gene sequence: CDR1 LGHNT, CDR2 FRNRAP. This CDR3 has 16 residues. The CDR3, as DNA: TGTGCTAGCGGGGACGACGGGGCGGACATGAACACTGAAGCTTTCTTT. Protein: CASGDDGADMNTEAFF.

With regard to this clonotype: Given the absence of the conserved phenylalanine or tryptophan at the CDR3 end, a read error is likely. This rearrangement joins TRBV5-5 to TRBJ2-2, with 7 bases matching TRBD2. The CDR3 has 16 residues. Germline V gene data show CDR1 as SGHKS and CDR2 as YYEKEE (reference sequence). The V and J ends lost 0 bases and 2 bases, in that order; junction bases with no gene match: 4. CDR3 nucleotide sequence: TGTGCCAGCAGCTTGGTTGCGGGGGTAAACACCGGGGAGCTGTTTTCT. It yields the protein CASSLVAGVNTGELFS.

This clonotype was seen more than once but under ten times. For the CDR3, the DNA is TGTGCCAGCATTGAGGCGGGGGGGCTCACAGATACGCAGTATTTT. It is translated as CASIEAGGLTDTQYF. The chain recombines TRBV5-6 with TRBJ2-3, with 9 bases identical to TRBD2. Looked up from germline, CDR1 is SGHDT and CDR2 is YYEEEE. This CDR3 has 15 residues. V gave up 6 bases and J gave up 2 bases; unmatched junction bases: 7.

This clonotype was detected ten times or more. V gene TRBV5-1 combines with J gene TRBJ1-2; D possibly corresponds to TRBD1 (5 bases). The germline gives CDR1 SGHRS, CDR2 YFSETQ. Deletions cut 3 bases from V and 2 bases from J, with 14 bases between. CDR3 length equals 15 residues. CDR3 nucleotide sequence: TGCGCCAGCAGCTCCGGGACGGCCGCGAACTATGGCTACACCTTC. It is translated as CASSSGTAANYGYTF.

As for this clonotype: The CDR3 carries no conserved terminal phenylalanine or tryptophan, so it likely arises from a read error. This rearrangement joins TRBV6-2 or TRBV6-3 to TRBJ2-1; D perhaps matches TRBD1 (6 bases). Trimming removed 5 bases at V and 4 bases at J, with 15 bases between. The CDR3 totals 15 residues. The germline CDR1 and CDR2 sequences are MNHEY and SVGEGT. The CDR3, as DNA: TGTGCCAGCAGTGCCGGGACATCCGAATACAATGAGCAGTTCCTC. This codes for CASSAGTSEYNEQFL.

This clonotype has a count of ten or more. This sequence joins TRBV19 and TRBJ1-5, with D tentatively TRBD1 (5 bases). There are 14 residues in the CDR3. The ends were cut back, 3 bases at V and 1 base at J, with 7 bases in the middle. CDR1 is LNHDA and CDR2 is SQIVND in the germline V gene (reference sequence). CDR3 sequence (DNA): TGTGCCAGTAGTATCCGGGACAGCAATCAGCCCCAGCATTTT. It is translated as CASSIRDSNQPQHF.

In the case of this clonotype: A read error may produce the germline difference seen at one junction end. The J gene is TRBJ2-2, the V gene TRBV29-1; maybe TRBD1 (7 bases). The CDR3 loop spans 14 amino acids. Germline V gene lookup returns CDR1 SQVTM and CDR2 ANQGSEA. CDR3 in amino acids: CSVWGDSGIGELFF. DNA of the CDR3: TGTAGCGTATGGGGGGACAGCGGAATAGGGGAGCTGTTTTTT.

The CDR3 coding sequence is TGTGCCAGCTCACCAGCCCCGAAAACAGGGGGCTGGGGTAATGAGCAGTTCTTC. As protein: CASSPAPKTGGWGNEQFF. The chain has TRBV18 and TRBJ2-1; TRBD1 matches at 9 bases. Trimming took 2 bases from V and 7 from J; bases not matched to a gene: 15. The CDR3 totals 18 residues. Germline CDR1 reads KGHSH; CDR2 reads LQKENI. Looking up the rest from reference TRBV18 and TRBJ2-1 gives the full variable domain: NAGVMQNPRHLVRRRGQEARLRCSPMKGHSHVYWYRQLPEEGLKFMVYLQKENIIDESGMPKERFSAEFPKEGPSILRIQQVVRGDSAAYFCASSPAPKTGGWGNEQFFGPGTRLTVL.

This clonotype was seen a few times. This rearrangement joins TRBV3-1 to TRBJ2-2; perhaps TRBD2 as D (5 bases). Germline CDR1 LGHDT, CDR2 YNNKEL (reference sequence). Trimming removed 3 bases from V and 1 base from J, with 9 bases in between. This CDR3 is 15 amino acids long. CDR3 in amino acids: CASSQTSGNTGELFF. The CDR3 DNA is TGTGCCAGCAGCCAGACCAGCGGGAACACCGGGGAGCTGTTTTTT. The whole variable domain, filled in from reference TRBV3-1 and TRBJ2-2, reads DTAVSQTPKYLVTQMGNDKSIKCEQNLGHDTMYWYKQDSKKFLKIMFSYNNKELIINETVPNRFSPKSPDKAHLNLHINSLELGDSAVYFCASSQTSGNTGELFFGEGSRLTVL.

This clonotype was seen many times. The chain employs TRBV12-3 or TRBV12-4 and TRBJ1-5, with no clear D. The germline V and J ends were trimmed by 5 bases and 2 bases, with 13 bases remaining between them. The CDR3 consists of 15 residues. The DNA for the CDR3 is TGTGCCAGCAGTCGAAGAGGGAACGGCAATCAGCCCCAGCATTTT. It specifies CASSRRGNGNQPQHF.

This clonotype has a handful of counts. The CDR3 protein is CASRQQAGGGNTIYF. Written as DNA, the CDR3 is TGTGCCAGCAGACAGCAAGCCGGGGGAGGAAACACCATATATTTT. The V and J genes are TRBV12-3 or TRBV12-4 and TRBJ1-3; perhaps TRBD1 as D (5 bases). The CDR3 length is 15 residues. The V end was cut by 6 bases, the J end by 4 bases, with 16 bases between.

This clonotype was observed a handful of times. The rearrangement uses TRBV28 and TRBJ2-5; 9 bases align to TRBD2. Losses at the gene ends were 10 bases for V and 4 bases for J; bases not matched to a gene: 7. Germline V lookup: CDR1 MDHEN, CDR2 SYDVKM. The CDR3 spans 13 residues. The CDR3 sequence is CATWTSVGETQYF. The CDR3 DNA follows: TGTGCCACCTGGACTAGCGTAGGAGAGACCCAGTACTTC.

This clonotype was found many times. The rearrangement links TRBV5-1 to TRBJ1-1, with TRBD1 as a possible D gene (5 bases). This CDR3 region has 15 residues. V gave up 3 bases and J gave up 4 bases, with 16 bases separating them. Germline CDR1 and CDR2: SGHRS and YFSETQ. The CDR3 DNA follows: TGCGCCAGCAGCTCCGGGCGATGGGGGGGCACTGAAGCTTTCTTT. Its translation is CASSSGRWGGTEAFF.

This clonotype was observed many times. The chain employs TRBV6-1 and TRBJ1-4; D not resolved. Germline loops: CDR1 MNHNS, CDR2 SASEGT. Trimming removed 2 bases at V and 13 bases at J, with 14 bases between. This CDR3 region has 13 residues. DNA of the CDR3: TGTGCCAGCAGTGAATTGGAAGGTGGGCGACTGTTTTTT. The encoded protein is CASSELEGGRLFF.